Here is one T cell receptor (beta chain) with its context. Antigen unknown. The data stem from a study of T-cell memory formation after mild COVID-19. 5'RACE primed from the constant segment yielded TCR alpha and TCR beta cDNA libraries bearing sample barcodes and UMIs. TCRdb itself ran the 5' RACE reads through MiXCR, one entry per CDR3 protein. The sample includes 70,000 to 100,000 distinct CDR3 sequences, approximately 13% of them seen just once. The length of the CDR3 is 14 residues. V was pared by 6 bases and J by 1 base, with 12 bases between. Germline CDR1 and CDR2: MNHNY and SVGAGI (reference sequence). Overall study results and limits: There was no confirmation that second-wave clones peaking on day 37 were SARS-CoV-2 specific. The study found contracting CD4+ clones mainly in CM and EM and contracting CD8+ clones in EMRA.

The TCR comes from an adult woman who had mild COVID-19 (a few samples of this study predate the infection). Cell type and time point are not known. Sequenced: PBMCs or a T cell subset sorted from them (not recorded which). The chain combines TRBV6-6 with TRBJ1-1; D gene uncertain. Here the CDR3 DNA reads TGTGCCAGCAGCCCCTGGCGAGCGAACACTGAAGCTTTCTTT. This sequence encodes CASSPWRANTEAFF.